The subject of this entry is one T cell receptor beta chain. The data derive from a study of quantifying T cell responses using KT2 cells. Study overall: Reverse transcription used primers in the TCR alpha and beta constant regions.

A single-stranded UMI oligo with SP2 sequence was ligated to cDNA 3' ends. The first PCR ran roughly 4 cycles with an equimolar RC1.1 and RC1.2 beta primer mix. TCRdb re-derived calls from the UMI-ligation and nested PCR reads in MiXCR, one entry per CDR3 protein. The profile covers over 35,000 distinct CDR3 sequences, with about a sixth appearing a single time and around two fifths taken by the ten largest. Germline V lookup: CDR1 KGHSH, CDR2 LQKENI. There are 13 residues in the CDR3. Trimming removed 3 bases from V and 2 bases from J, with 8 bases in between. This TCR was sampled from a human donor. This rearrangement joins TRBV18 to TRBJ2-7, with D perhaps TRBD1 (6 bases). The sample consisted of PBMCs spiked with cells of the T cell clone KT2. The CDR3 here is CASSPRDTYEQYF. The CDR3 nucleotides read TGTGCCAGCTCACCCCGGGACACCTACGAGCAGTACTTC. Supplemented by reference TRBV18 and TRBJ2-7, the full variable domain reads NAGVMQNPRHLVRRRGQEARLRCSPMKGHSHVYWYRQLPEEGLKFMVYLQKENIIDESGMPKERFSAEFPKEGPSILRIQQVVRGDSAAYFCASSPRDTYEQYFGPGTRLTVT.